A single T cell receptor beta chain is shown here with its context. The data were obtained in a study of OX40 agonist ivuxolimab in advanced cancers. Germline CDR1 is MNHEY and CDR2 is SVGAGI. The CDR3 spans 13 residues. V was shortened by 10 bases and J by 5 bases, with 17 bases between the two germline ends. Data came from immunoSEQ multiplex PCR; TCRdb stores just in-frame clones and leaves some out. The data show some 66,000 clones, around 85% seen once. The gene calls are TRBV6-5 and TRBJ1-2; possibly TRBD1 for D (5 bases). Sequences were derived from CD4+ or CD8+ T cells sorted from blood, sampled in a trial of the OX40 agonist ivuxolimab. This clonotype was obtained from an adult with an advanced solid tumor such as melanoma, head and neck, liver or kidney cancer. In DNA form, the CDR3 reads TGTGCCACCGCCCAAGGGGCGGTATATGGCTACACCTTC. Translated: CATAQGAVYGYTF.